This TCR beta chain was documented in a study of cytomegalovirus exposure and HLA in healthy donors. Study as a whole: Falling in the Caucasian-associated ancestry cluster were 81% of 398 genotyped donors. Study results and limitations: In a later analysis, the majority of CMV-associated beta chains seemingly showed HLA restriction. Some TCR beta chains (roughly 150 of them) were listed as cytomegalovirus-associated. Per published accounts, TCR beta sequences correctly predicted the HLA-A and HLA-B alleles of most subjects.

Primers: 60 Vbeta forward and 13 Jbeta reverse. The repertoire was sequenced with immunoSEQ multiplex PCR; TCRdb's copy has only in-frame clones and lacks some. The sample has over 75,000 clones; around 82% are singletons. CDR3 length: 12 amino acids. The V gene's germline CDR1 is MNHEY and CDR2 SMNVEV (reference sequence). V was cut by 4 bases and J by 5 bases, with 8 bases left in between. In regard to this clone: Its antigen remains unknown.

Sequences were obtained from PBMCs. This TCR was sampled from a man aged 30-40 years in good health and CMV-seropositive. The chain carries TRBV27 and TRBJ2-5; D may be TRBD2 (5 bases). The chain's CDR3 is CASSYGGETQYF. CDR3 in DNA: TGTGCCAGCAGTTATGGCGGGGAGACCCAGTACTTC.